This T cell receptor (beta chain) was found in a study of radiation and T cells in renal cell carcinoma. Turning to the study itself: Nephrectomy followed 15 Gy stereotactic body radiation by 4 weeks. General study findings and limits: From baseline, blood top tumor clonotypes peaked at 2 weeks post-radiation.

Time point defined: baseline pretreatment blood. As for treatment: 15 Gy SBRT to primary tumor, nephrectomy 4 weeks later. Measured with immunoSEQ multiplex PCR; TCRdb has only the in-frame clones, and not every one. The sample lists roughly 120,000 clones; approximately 78% were seen once. V lost 0 bases to trimming and J lost 2 bases, with 11 bases between them. This CDR3 region has 15 residues. Germline CDR1 and CDR2: LGHNA and YSLEER. Points on this clone: Its antigen is currently unknown.

The specimen comprised blood, sampled from a patient whose treatment included radiotherapy and nephrectomy. The chain couples TRBV4-3 to TRBJ2-7; either TRBD1 or TRBD2 may fit D (5 bases each). This clonotype was sampled from a woman aged 55-70 years with renal cell carcinoma. As DNA, the CDR3 is TGCGCCAGCAGCCAAGATCCGGGACCTCCCTACGAGCAGTACTTC. Protein: CASSQDPGPPYEQYF.